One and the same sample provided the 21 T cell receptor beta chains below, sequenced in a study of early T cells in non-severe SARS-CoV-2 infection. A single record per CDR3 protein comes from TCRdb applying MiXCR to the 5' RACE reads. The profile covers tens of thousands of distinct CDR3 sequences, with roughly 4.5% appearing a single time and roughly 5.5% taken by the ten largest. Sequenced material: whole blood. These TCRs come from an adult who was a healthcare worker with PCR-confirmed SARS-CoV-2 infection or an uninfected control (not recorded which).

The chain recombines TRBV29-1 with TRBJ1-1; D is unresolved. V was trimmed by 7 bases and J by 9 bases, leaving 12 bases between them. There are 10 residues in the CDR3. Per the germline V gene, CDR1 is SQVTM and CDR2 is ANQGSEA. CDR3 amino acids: CSGIGPKAFF. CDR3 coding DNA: TGCAGCGGGATAGGTCCAAAAGCTTTCTTT.

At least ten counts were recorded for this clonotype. Written as DNA, the CDR3 is TGCGCCAGCAGCTTGGACTCAGGGGGTCAGCCCCAGCATTTT. It translates to CASSLDSGGQPQHF. This rearrangement joins TRBV5-1 to TRBJ1-5, with 7 bases lining up with TRBD1. Trimming removed 0 bases from V and 6 bases from J; junction bases left unmatched: 3. This CDR3 is 14 amino acids long. Germline CDR1 reads SGHRS; CDR2 reads YFSETQ.

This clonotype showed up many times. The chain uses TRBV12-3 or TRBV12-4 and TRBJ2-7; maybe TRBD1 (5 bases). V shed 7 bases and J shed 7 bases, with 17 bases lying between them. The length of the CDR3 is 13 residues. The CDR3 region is CASNAAQGSEQYF. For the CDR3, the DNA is TGTGCCAGCAACGCAGCCCAGGGCTCGGAGCAGTACTTC.

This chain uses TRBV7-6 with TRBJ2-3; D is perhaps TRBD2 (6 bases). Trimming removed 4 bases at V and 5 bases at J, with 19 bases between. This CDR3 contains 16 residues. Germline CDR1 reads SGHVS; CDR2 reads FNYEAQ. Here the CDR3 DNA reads TGTGCCAGCAGCTCTCGGCCCCCTAGCGAAGGAGATACGCAGTATTTT. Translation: CASSSRPPSEGDTQYF.

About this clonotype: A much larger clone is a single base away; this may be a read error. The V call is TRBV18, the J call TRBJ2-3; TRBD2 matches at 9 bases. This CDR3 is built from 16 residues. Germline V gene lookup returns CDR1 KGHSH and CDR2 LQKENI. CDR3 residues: CASSPPGLAFTGTQYF. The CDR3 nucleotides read TGTGCCAGCTCACCACCTGGACTAGCGTTCACAGGTACGCAGTATTTT.

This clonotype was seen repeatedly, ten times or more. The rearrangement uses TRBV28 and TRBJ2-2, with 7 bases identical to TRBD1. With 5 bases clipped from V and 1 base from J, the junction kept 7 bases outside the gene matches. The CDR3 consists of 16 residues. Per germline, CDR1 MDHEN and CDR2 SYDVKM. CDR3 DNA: TGTGCCAGCAGTATCTTGGGACAGCTGAACACCGGGGAGCTGTTTTTT. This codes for CASSILGQLNTGELFF. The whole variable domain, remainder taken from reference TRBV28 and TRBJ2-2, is DVKVTQSSRYLVKRTGEKVFLECVQDMDHENMFWYRQDPGLGLRLIYFSYDVKMKEKGDIPEGYSVSREKKERFSLILESASTNQTSMYLCASSILGQLNTGELFFGEGSRLTVL.

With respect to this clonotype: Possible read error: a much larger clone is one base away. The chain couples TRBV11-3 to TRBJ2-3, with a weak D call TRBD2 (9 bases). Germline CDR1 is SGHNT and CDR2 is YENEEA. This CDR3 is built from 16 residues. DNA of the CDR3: TGTGCCAGCAGCTTTCGGACAGGGACTAGCACAGATACGCAGAATTTT. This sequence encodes CASSFRTGTSTDTQNF. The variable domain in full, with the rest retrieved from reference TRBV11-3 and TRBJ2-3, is EAGVVQSPRYKIIEKKQPVAFWCNPISGHNTLYWYLQNLGQGPELLIRYENEEAVDDSQLPKDRFSAERLKGVDSTLKIQPAELGDSAVYLCASSFRTGTSTDTQNFGPGTRLTVL.

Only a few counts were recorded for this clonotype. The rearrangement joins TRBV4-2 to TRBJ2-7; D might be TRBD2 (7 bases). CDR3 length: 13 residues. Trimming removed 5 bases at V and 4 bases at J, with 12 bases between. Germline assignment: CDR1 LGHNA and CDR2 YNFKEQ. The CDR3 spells CASSAGAWYEQYF. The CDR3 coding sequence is TGTGCCAGCAGCGCGGGGGCCTGGTACGAGCAGTACTTC.

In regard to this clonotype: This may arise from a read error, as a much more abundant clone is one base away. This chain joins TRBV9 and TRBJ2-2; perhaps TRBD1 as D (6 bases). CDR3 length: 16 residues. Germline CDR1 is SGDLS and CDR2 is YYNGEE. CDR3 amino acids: CTSSSRGLSNTGELFF. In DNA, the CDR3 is TGTACCAGCAGCTCCAGGGGTCTCTCGAACACCGGGGAGCTGTTTTTT.

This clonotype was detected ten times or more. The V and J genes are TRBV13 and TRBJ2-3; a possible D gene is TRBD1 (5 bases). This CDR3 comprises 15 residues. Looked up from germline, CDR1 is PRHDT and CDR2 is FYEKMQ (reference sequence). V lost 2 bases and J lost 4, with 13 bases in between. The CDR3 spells CASSLLPGMSDTQYF. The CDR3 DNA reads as TGTGCCAGCAGCTTACTCCCAGGGATGTCAGATACGCAGTATTTT.

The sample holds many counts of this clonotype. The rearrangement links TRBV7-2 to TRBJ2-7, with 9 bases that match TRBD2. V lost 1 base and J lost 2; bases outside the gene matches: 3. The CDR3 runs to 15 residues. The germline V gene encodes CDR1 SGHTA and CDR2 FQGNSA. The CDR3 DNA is TGTGCCAGCAGCTTAGACGCGGGAGGGGCCTACGAGCAGTACTTC. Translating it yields CASSLDAGGAYEQYF.

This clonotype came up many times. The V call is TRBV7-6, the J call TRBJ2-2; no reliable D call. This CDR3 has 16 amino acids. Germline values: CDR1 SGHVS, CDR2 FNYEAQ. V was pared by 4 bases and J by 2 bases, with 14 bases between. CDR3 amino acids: CASSSARAANTGELFF. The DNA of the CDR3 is TGTGCCAGCAGCTCCGCCCGGGCGGCCAACACCGGGGAGCTGTTTTTT. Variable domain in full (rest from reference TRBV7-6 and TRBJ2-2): GAGVSQSPRYKVTKRGQDVALRCDPISGHVSLYWYRQALGQGPEFLTYFNYEAQQDKSGLPNDRFSAERPEGSISTLTIQRTEQRDSAMYRCASSSARAANTGELFFGEGSRLTVL.

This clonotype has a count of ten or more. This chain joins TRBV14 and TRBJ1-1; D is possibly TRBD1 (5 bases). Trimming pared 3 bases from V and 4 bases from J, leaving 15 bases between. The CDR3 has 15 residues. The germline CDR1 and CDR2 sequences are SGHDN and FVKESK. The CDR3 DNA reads TGTGCCAGCAGCCAGCCCGGGACGGGGGGCACTGAAGCTTTCTTT. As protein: CASSQPGTGGTEAFF.

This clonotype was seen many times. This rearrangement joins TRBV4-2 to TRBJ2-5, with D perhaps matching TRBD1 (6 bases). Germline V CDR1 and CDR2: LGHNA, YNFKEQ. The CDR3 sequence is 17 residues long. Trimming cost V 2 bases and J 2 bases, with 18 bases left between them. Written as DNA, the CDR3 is TGTGCCAGCAGCCAACAAGCGACGGGACACCCTCAAGAGACCCAGTACTTC. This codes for CASSQQATGHPQETQYF.

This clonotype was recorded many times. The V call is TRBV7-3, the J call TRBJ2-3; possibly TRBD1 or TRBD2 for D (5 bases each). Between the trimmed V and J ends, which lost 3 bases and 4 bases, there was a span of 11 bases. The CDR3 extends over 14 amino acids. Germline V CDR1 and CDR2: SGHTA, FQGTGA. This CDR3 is CASSLGTGPDTQYF. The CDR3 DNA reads TGTGCCAGCAGCTTGGGCACGGGGCCAGATACGCAGTATTTT.

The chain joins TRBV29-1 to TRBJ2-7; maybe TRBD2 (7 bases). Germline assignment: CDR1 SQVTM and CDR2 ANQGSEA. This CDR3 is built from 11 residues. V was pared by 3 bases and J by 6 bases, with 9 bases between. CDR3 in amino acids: CSVERGPEQYF. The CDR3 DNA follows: TGCAGCGTTGAGCGGGGGCCCGAGCAGTACTTC.

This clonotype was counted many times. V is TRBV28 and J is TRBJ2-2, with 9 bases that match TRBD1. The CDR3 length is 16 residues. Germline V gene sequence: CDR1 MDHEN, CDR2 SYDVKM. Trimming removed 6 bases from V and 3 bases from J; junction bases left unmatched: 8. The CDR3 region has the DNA TGTGCCAGCAGAAAGCGGACAGGGGTGGACACCGGGGAGCTGTTTTTT. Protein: CASRKRTGVDTGELFF.

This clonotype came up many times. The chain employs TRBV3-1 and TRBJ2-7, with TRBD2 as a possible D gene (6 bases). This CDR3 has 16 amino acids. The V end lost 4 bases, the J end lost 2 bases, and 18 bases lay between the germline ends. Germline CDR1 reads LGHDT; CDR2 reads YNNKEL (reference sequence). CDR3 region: CASSRDRDWLTYEQYF. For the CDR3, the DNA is TGTGCCAGCAGCCGTGACCGGGACTGGTTAACCTACGAGCAGTACTTC.

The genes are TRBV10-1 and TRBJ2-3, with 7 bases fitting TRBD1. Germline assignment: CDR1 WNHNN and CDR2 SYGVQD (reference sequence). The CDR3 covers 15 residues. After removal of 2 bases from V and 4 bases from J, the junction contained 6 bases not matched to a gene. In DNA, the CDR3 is TGCGCCAGCAGTGAGGGGGACAGAGCGCCAGATACGCAGTATTTT. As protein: CASSEGDRAPDTQYF.

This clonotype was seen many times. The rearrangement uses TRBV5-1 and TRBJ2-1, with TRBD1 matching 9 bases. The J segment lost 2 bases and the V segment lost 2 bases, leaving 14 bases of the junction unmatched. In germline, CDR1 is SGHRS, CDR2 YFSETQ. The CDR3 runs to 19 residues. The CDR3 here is CASSLPGQGQIRTYNEQFF. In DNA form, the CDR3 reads TGCGCCAGCAGCTTACCGGGACAGGGTCAAATAAGGACCTACAATGAGCAGTTCTTC.

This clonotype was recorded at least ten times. The DNA of the CDR3 is TGCGCCAGCGGGGGGACTAGCGGGAGCTCCTACAATGAGCAGTTCTTC. Translating it yields CASGGTSGSSYNEQFF. The V gene is TRBV5-1, the J gene TRBJ2-1; 14 bases map to TRBD2. After removal of 7 bases from V and 0 bases from J, the junction contained 3 bases not matched to a gene. Germline V gives CDR1 SGHRS, CDR2 YFSETQ. The CDR3 has 16 residues.